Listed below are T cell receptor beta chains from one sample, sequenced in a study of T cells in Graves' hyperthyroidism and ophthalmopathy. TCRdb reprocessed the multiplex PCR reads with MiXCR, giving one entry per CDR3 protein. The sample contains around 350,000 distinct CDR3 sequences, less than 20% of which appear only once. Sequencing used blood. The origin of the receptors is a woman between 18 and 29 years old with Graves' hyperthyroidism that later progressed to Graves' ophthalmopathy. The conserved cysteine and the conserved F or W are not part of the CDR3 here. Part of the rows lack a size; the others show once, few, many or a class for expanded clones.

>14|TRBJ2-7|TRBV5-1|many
ASSLRLAGVSYEQY
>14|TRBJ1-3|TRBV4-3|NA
ASSQDVAGSGNTIY
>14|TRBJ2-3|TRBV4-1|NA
ASSQESGGSTDTQY
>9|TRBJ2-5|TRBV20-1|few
SARLEETQY
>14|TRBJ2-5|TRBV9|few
ASSVARGLAEETQY
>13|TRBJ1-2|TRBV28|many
ASSLAVIGAGGYT
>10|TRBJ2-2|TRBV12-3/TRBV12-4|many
ASSYRDYELF
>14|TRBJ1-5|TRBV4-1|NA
ASSPLPGGDNQPQH
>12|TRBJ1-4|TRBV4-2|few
ASRGIATNEKLF
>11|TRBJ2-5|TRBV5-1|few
ASSSRPGETQY
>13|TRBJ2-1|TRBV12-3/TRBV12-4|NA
ASAAGQGIYNEQF
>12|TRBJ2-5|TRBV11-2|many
ASSSRGGEETQY
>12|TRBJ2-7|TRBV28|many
ASSLDGTSYEQY
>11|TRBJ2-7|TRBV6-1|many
ASSQTSFGEQY